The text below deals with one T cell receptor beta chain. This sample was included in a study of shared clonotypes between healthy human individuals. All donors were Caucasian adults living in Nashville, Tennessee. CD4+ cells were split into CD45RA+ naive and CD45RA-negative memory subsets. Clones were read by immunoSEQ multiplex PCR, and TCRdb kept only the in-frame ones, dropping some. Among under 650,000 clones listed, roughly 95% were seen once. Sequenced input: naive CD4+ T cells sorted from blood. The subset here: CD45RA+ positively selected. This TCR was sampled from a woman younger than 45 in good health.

The DNA of the CDR3 is TGTGCCAGCAGCTTAGAGGGGACAGGTGGAAACACCATATATTTT. It specifies CASSLEGTGGNTIYF. The chain recombines TRBV7-9 with TRBJ1-3, with TRBD1 matching 8 bases. The CDR3 runs to 15 residues. The ends lost 1 base at V and 3 bases at J; junction bases unmatched: 2. Germline loops: CDR1 SEHNR, CDR2 FQNEAQ (reference sequence).